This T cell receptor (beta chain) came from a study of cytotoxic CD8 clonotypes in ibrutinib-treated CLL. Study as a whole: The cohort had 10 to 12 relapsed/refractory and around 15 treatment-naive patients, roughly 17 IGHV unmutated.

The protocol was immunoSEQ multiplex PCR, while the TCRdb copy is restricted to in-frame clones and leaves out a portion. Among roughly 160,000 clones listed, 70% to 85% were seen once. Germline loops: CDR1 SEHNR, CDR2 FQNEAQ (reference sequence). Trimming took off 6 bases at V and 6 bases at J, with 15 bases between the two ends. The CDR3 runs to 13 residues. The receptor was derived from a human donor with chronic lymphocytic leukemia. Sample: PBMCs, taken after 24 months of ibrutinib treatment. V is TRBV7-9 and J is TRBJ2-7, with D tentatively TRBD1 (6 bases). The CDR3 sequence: CASRDTQGSEQYF. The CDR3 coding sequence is TGTGCCAGCAGAGATACACAGGGCTCCGAGCAGTACTTC.